The source of this T cell receptor (beta chain) is a study of control samples from healthy donors and cancer patients. The repertoire was sequenced with immunoSEQ multiplex PCR; TCRdb's copy has only in-frame clones and lacks some. The sample carries around 120,000 clones, more than 75% recorded once. V lost 2 bases to trimming and J lost 0 bases, with 8 bases between them. The CDR3 spans 16 residues. Germline CDR1 reads MNHEY; CDR2 reads SVGAGI. The chain is built from TRBV6-5 and TRBJ2-6, with D possibly TRBD2 on 5 matching bases. The sequence derives from a man in his sixties in good health. Sequenced: blood. CDR3 in amino acids: CASSYGSSSGANVLTF. CDR3 bases: TGTGCCAGCAGTTACGGGAGCTCCTCTGGGGCCAACGTCCTGACTTTC.